The 23 T cell receptor beta chains in this list originate from one sample, sequenced in a study of cytomegalovirus exposure and HLA in healthy donors. 13 Jbeta primers and 60 Vbeta primers were used for the PCR. TCRdb's copy holds only in-frame clones and misses some; the assay was immunoSEQ multiplex PCR. Among 100,000 to 150,000 clones listed, about four fifths were seen once. The specimen was PBMCs. The source of these receptors is a man between 18 and 35 years old in good health and CMV-seronegative.

The chain is built from TRBV27 and TRBJ2-2; D not certain. Trimming left V 3 bases short and J 5 bases short, with 10 bases between. There are 14 residues in the CDR3. In germline, CDR1 is MNHEY, CDR2 SMNVEV (reference sequence). This chain's CDR3 is CASSFAKLTGELFF. The CDR3 DNA reads TGTGCCAGCAGTTTTGCTAAACTTACCGGGGAGCTGTTTTTT.

This chain links TRBV4-3 with TRBJ2-3; 9 bases align to TRBD2. Germline CDR1 LGHNA, CDR2 YSLEER. This CDR3 region has 17 residues. V lost 1 base to trimming and J lost 3 bases; unmatched junction nucleotides: 8. CDR3 sequence: CASSQGSSGILTDTQYF. The CDR3 DNA follows: TGCGCCAGCAGCCAAGGGTCTAGCGGGATACTTACAGATACGCAGTATTTT.

The chain couples TRBV11-2 to TRBJ2-4; D is perhaps TRBD2 (6 bases). The germline V gene encodes CDR1 SGHAT and CDR2 FQNNGV. The V end was cut by 1 base, the J end by 8 bases, with 9 bases between. The CDR3 contains 13 residues. This CDR3 is CASSLAGVDIQYF. The CDR3 DNA sequence: TGTGCCAGCAGCTTAGCGGGAGTAGACATTCAGTACTTC.

This clone was counted a single time. The chain uses TRBV19 and TRBJ2-5, with D possibly matching TRBD2 (7 bases). Trimming removed 7 bases at V and 6 bases at J, with 15 bases between. CDR3 length: 13 amino acids. Germline loops: CDR1 LNHDA, CDR2 SQIVND (reference sequence). CDR3 residues: CASNGGAAQTQYF. The DNA for the CDR3 is TGTGCCAGTAATGGGGGGGCAGCTCAGACCCAGTACTTC.

The chain recombines TRBV27 with TRBJ1-2; D might be TRBD1 (6 bases). Germline CDR1 is MNHEY and CDR2 is SMNVEV (reference sequence). V lost 6 bases to trimming and J lost 4 bases, with 18 bases between them. The CDR3 covers 15 residues. CDR3 sequence reads: CASRHAPTGVYGYTF. In nucleotides, the CDR3 is TGTGCCAGCAGACATGCCCCGACAGGAGTCTATGGCTACACCTTC.

This clone has at least ten counts. The rearrangement links TRBV30 to TRBJ2-1, with 10 positions matching TRBD2. The CDR3 consists of 13 residues. Germline lookup yields CDR1 GTSNPN and CDR2 SVGIG (reference sequence). V gave up 6 bases and J gave up 8 bases; unmatched junction bases: 7. The CDR3 region is CACTGLAIYEQFF. CDR3 DNA sequence: TGTGCCTGCACGGGACTAGCGATCTATGAGCAGTTCTTC.

The chain uses TRBV7-3 and TRBJ2-6, with 8 nucleotides matching TRBD1. The CDR3 is 17 amino acids. CDR1 is SGHTA and CDR2 is FQGTGA in the germline V gene. V shed 5 bases, J shed 0 bases, and the junction held 6 bases outside the gene matches. CDR3 DNA sequence: TGTGCCAGCAGCACCGGACAGGGTGCCTCTGGGGCCAACGTCCTGACTTTC. Its protein is CASSTGQGASGANVLTF.

The chain joins TRBV5-8 to TRBJ2-5; the match to TRBD1 covers 11 bases. The CDR3 is made up of 14 amino acids. Germline CDR1 is SGHTS and CDR2 is YDEGEE. V trimming: 4 bases; J trimming: 5 bases; junction bases outside the gene matches: 4. CDR3 sequence (DNA): TGTGCCAGCAGCCGAGGACAGGGGGCCGAGACCCAGTACTTC. This sequence encodes CASSRGQGAETQYF.

J is TRBJ2-2 and V is TRBV12-1; the table gives TRBD2 as D, unverified against the DNA. TRBV12-1 is a pseudogene. This CDR3 region has 21 residues. CDR3 protein: CASSSAPGLAGTSVNTGELFF. DNA of the CDR3: TGTGCCAGCAGCTCAGCGCCGGGACTAGCGGGAACTTCCGTAAACACCGGGGAGCTGTTTTTT.

V gene TRBV30 combines with J gene TRBJ1-3, with a tentative D call TRBD1 (6 bases). The CDR3 spans 18 residues. From germline, CDR1 is GTSNPN and CDR2 SVGIG (reference sequence). V gave up 4 bases and J gave up 0 bases, with 22 bases separating them. CDR3 loop: CAWTKTRTARFSGNTIYF. The CDR3 nucleotides read TGTGCCTGGACTAAGACGAGGACAGCTCGTTTCTCTGGAAACACCATATATTTT.

The chain couples TRBV7-9 to TRBJ2-6; 7 bases match TRBD1. The J segment lost 9 bases and the V segment lost 4 bases, leaving 3 bases of the junction unmatched. Germline V gene data show CDR1 as SEHNR and CDR2 as FQNEAQ (reference sequence). This CDR3 is 13 amino acids long. This chain's CDR3 is CASSSGQLNVLTF. In DNA form, the CDR3 reads TGTGCCAGCAGCTCGGGACAGCTCAACGTCCTGACTTTC.

The gene calls are TRBV5-6 and TRBJ2-3; D perhaps matches TRBD1 (6 bases). The CDR3 loop spans 13 amino acids. Germline values: CDR1 SGHDT, CDR2 YYEEEE. V dropped 5 bases and J dropped 7 bases, with 14 bases sitting between them. Here the CDR3 DNA reads TGTGCCAGCAGACCTAGTCAGGGGAATACGCAGTATTTT. Amino acid sequence: CASRPSQGNTQYF.

The CDR3 DNA reads as TGTGCCAGCAGCCAGCCCGAGAGCTCCTACAATGAGCAGTTCTTC. This gives the protein CASSQPESSYNEQFF. This rearrangement joins TRBV4-2 to TRBJ2-1; no clear D. V was pared by 3 bases and J by 0 bases, with 9 bases between. The CDR3 has 15 residues. Germline V gene sequence: CDR1 LGHNA, CDR2 YNFKEQ.

The rearrangement joins TRBV5-1 to TRBJ2-1, with 7 bases identical to TRBD2. After removal of 3 bases from V and 1 base from J, the junction contained 1 base not matched to a gene. The V gene's germline CDR1 is SGHRS and CDR2 YFSETQ. This CDR3 spans 14 amino acids. DNA of the CDR3: TGCGCCAGCAGCTCGCGGGAGTCCTACAATGAGCAGTTCTTC. It encodes CASSSRESYNEQFF.

This clone was detected once. The chain uses TRBV10-3 and TRBJ2-3; 7 bases map to TRBD1. The junction had 7 bases not matched to a gene; V was cut back by 10 bases and J by 0 bases. Germline V lookup: CDR1 ENHRY, CDR2 SYGVKD. This CDR3 comprises 14 residues. Written as DNA, the CDR3 is TGTGCCACCGGGGACAGCTCTAGCACAGATACGCAGTATTTT. Protein sequence: CATGDSSSTDTQYF.

CDR3 in amino acids: CASSLETSGNTIYF. CDR3 in DNA: TGCGCCAGCAGCTTGGAAACATCCGGAAACACCATATATTTT. This chain uses TRBV5-1 with TRBJ1-3; D unresolved. V was clipped by 0 bases and J by 4 bases, with 8 bases between them. CDR1 is SGHRS, CDR2 YFSETQ, per germline. CDR3 size: 14 residues.

The sample holds one count of this clone. The chain employs TRBV6-1 and TRBJ2-3, with 8 bases fitting TRBD1. With 6 bases clipped from V and 1 base from J, the junction kept 3 bases outside the gene matches. CDR3 length equals 14 residues. Germline V lookup: CDR1 MNHNS, CDR2 SASEGT. The CDR3 protein is CASSLTGGTDTQYF. DNA of the CDR3: TGTGCCAGCAGCCTGACAGGGGGCACAGATACGCAGTATTTT.

The chain has TRBV7-9 and TRBJ2-1; TRBD2 matches 8 bases. Germline CDR1 is SEHNR and CDR2 is FQNEAQ (reference sequence). V trimming: 2 bases; J trimming: 9 bases; junction bases outside the gene matches: 6. The CDR3 runs 14 residues. CDR3 in amino acids: CASSLTSGWSEQFF. The CDR3 nucleotides are TGTGCCAGCAGCTTAACTAGCGGTTGGAGTGAGCAGTTCTTC.

The chain recombines TRBV7-3 with TRBJ2-3; 16 bases match TRBD2. The junction had 7 bases not matched to a gene; V was cut back by 2 bases and J by 8 bases. Germline CDR1 reads SGHTA; CDR2 reads FQGTGA. This CDR3 has 17 amino acids. The CDR3 DNA sequence: TGTGCCAGCAGCTTATCGGGGACTAGCGGGAGGGGTGGTACGCAGTATTTT. This encodes CASSLSGTSGRGGTQYF.

The chain employs TRBV4-1 and TRBJ2-7; 13 bases match TRBD2. The junction had 5 bases not matched to a gene; V was cut back by 4 bases and J by 2 bases. There are 16 residues in the CDR3. The germline V gene encodes CDR1 MGHRA and CDR2 YSYEKL. CDR3 sequence: CASSPGGLAGTYEQYV. The CDR3 bases are TGCGCCAGCAGCCCGGGGGGACTAGCGGGGACCTACGAGCAGTACGTC.

The CDR3 DNA reads TGTGCCACAAAACCGGGACAGGGTCAATTTGCCGCCTACGAGCAGTACGTC. Translated: CATKPGQGQFAAYEQYV. The V gene is TRBV10-3, the J gene TRBJ2-7; TRBD1 matches 9 bases. The CDR3 runs 17 residues. V shed 10 bases and J 2 bases; nucleotides not matched to a gene: 18. The germline V gene has CDR1 ENHRY and CDR2 SYGVKD.

V gene TRBV7-8 combines with J gene TRBJ2-3; 8 bases agree with TRBD2. CDR3 length: 18 amino acids. Germline trimming cut 5 bases from V and 3 bases from J; bases unmatched to any gene: 16. Per the germline V gene, CDR1 is SGHVS and CDR2 is FQNEAQ. The CDR3 is CASSRPMDSGRLTDTQYF. The CDR3 DNA reads TGTGCCAGCAGCCGACCTATGGACAGCGGGAGATTGACAGATACGCAGTATTTT. Together with reference TRBV7-8 and TRBJ2-3, the CDR3 gives the full variable domain: GAGVSQSPRYKVAKRGQDVALRCDPISGHVSLFWYQQALGQGPEFLTYFQNEAQLDKSGLPSDRFFAERPEGSVSTLKIQRTQQEDSAVYLCASSRPMDSGRLTDTQYFGPGTRLTVL.

This chain uses TRBV18 with TRBJ1-2; 10 nucleotides agree with TRBD1. Germline V gene sequence: CDR1 KGHSH, CDR2 LQKENI. The CDR3 runs 16 residues. V trimming: 3 bases; J trimming: 9 bases; junction bases outside the gene matches: 13. The CDR3 region has the DNA TGTGCCAGCTCACCCTCGTCCCCGGGACAGGGGCAGAGCTACACCTTC. It translates to CASSPSSPGQGQSYTF. The whole variable domain, filled in from reference TRBV18 and TRBJ1-2, reads NAGVMQNPRHLVRRRGQEARLRCSPMKGHSHVYWYRQLPEEGLKFMVYLQKENIIDESGMPKERFSAEFPKEGPSILRIQQVVRGDSAAYFCASSPSSPGQGQSYTFGSGTRLTVV.